These 27 T cell receptor beta chains came from one sample sequenced in a study of beta chain features in type 1 diabetes. The authors reverse transcribed all of the isolated RNA, so sequencing captured expressed TCRB transcripts. This table comes from immunoSEQ multiplex PCR, and its TCRdb copy is limited to in-frame clones, with some not included. The table has some 230,000 clones, over 8.5% seen once; the top ten hold under 0.045%. The material sequenced was naive CD4+ T cells from blood. The receptor set was obtained from a woman younger than 30 in good health.

Ten or more counts support this clone. V gene TRBV29-1 combines with J gene TRBJ2-1, with TRBD1 identical over 10 bases. The length of the CDR3 is 15 residues. After removal of 6 bases from V and 4 bases from J, the junction contained 9 bases not matched to a gene. The germline V gene has CDR1 SQVTM and CDR2 ANQGSEA. The CDR3, as DNA: TGCAGCGTAGCCTCCGGGACAGGGGCTTACAATGAGCAGTTCTTC. Protein product: CSVASGTGAYNEQFF.

This chain connects TRBV6-5 to TRBJ2-1; no reliable D call. The CDR3 is 12 amino acids. Germline lookup yields CDR1 MNHEY and CDR2 SVGAGI. The germline V and J ends were trimmed by 5 bases and 9 bases, with 11 bases remaining between them. The chain's CDR3 is CASSQTFGEQFF. The CDR3 region has the DNA TGTGCCAGCAGTCAAACTTTCGGTGAGCAGTTCTTC.

This clone was observed once. J is TRBJ1-2 and V is TRBV6-5; 11 bases are shared with TRBD1. The CDR3 runs 14 residues. The J segment lost 7 bases and the V segment lost 4 bases, leaving 5 bases of the junction unmatched. Germline CDR1 MNHEY, CDR2 SVGAGI. The CDR3 is CASSSPGQGGGYTF. The CDR3, as DNA: TGTGCCAGCAGTTCTCCGGGACAGGGGGGTGGCTACACCTTC.

This sequence joins TRBV5-4 and TRBJ1-6, with 12 bases matching TRBD1. CDR1 and CDR2 (germline): SGHNT, YYREEE (reference sequence). V shed 4 bases, J shed 8 bases, and the junction held 7 bases outside the gene matches. This CDR3 spans 16 amino acids. In nucleotides, the CDR3 is TGTGCCAGCAGCGGGGGACAGGGGGCTACTGATTCACCCCTCCACTTT. This codes for CASSGGQGATDSPLHF.

V gene TRBV6-5 combines with J gene TRBJ2-5; D might be TRBD1 (6 bases). Germline CDR1 is MNHEY and CDR2 is SVGAGI. This CDR3 has 15 residues. Trimming took 5 bases from V and 2 from J, leaving 15 bases between them. The CDR3: CASSPRRDTQETQYF. DNA of the CDR3: TGTGCCAGCAGTCCCCGCCGGGACACGCAAGAGACCCAGTACTTC.

This clone was recorded a few times. This chain connects TRBV12-5 to TRBJ2-7, with D maybe TRBD1 (6 bases). V shed 6 bases and J shed 6 bases, with 12 bases lying between them. This CDR3 spans 12 amino acids. Looked up from germline, CDR1 is LGHNT and CDR2 is FRNRAP. CDR3 in DNA: TGTGCTAGTGGCCAAAACAGGGCCGAGCAGTACTTC. Translated: CASGQNRAEQYF.

The rearrangement uses TRBV2 and TRBJ1-1; possible D gene TRBD1, 6 bases. Trimming cost V 4 bases and J 4 bases, with 13 bases left between them. The CDR3 is 14 amino acids. The germline CDR1 and CDR2 sequences are SNHLY and FYNNEI. The CDR3 sequence: CASSVRGAVTEAFF. The CDR3 DNA follows: TGTGCCAGCAGTGTTCGGGGGGCGGTCACTGAAGCTTTCTTT.

This clone was found a few times. The V call is TRBV7-8, the J call TRBJ1-1; no clear D. This CDR3 is 17 amino acids long. Trimming took 5 bases from V and 2 from J, leaving 21 bases between them. Germline loops: CDR1 SGHVS, CDR2 FQNEAQ. CDR3 residues: CASSKKVIVTGNTEAFF. Here the CDR3 DNA reads TGTGCCAGCAGCAAGAAGGTTATTGTGACGGGTAACACTGAAGCTTTCTTT.

The chain carries TRBV5-1 and TRBJ1-4, with D perhaps matching TRBD1 (5 bases). V lost 3 bases and J 2 bases, leaving 5 bases between the germline ends. The CDR3 has 13 amino acids. Germline V CDR1 and CDR2: SGHRS, YFSETQ. CDR3 loop: CASSSGTNEKLFF. The CDR3 DNA reads as TGCGCCAGCAGCTCAGGGACTAATGAAAAACTGTTTTTT.

There are a few counts of this clone. V and J are TRBV5-4 and TRBJ2-3; D might be TRBD2 (6 bases). Trimming removed 0 bases at V and 3 bases at J, with 11 bases between. Germline V gives CDR1 SGHNT, CDR2 YYREEE (reference sequence). The length of the CDR3 is 15 residues. CDR3 sequence: CASSLGAGLTDTQYF. CDR3 bases: TGTGCCAGCAGCTTGGGGGCGGGACTGACAGATACGCAGTATTTT.

In its sample, this clone was seen many times. This chain connects TRBV4-1 to TRBJ1-2, with no clear D. Germline V gives CDR1 MGHRA, CDR2 YSYEKL. V was pared by 0 bases and J by 3 bases, with 5 bases between. The CDR3 runs to 13 residues. CDR3 amino acids: CASSQDTDYGYTF. The DNA for the CDR3 is TGCGCCAGCAGCCAAGATACGGACTATGGCTACACCTTC.

J is TRBJ1-4 and V is TRBV5-1, with a possible D match to TRBD1 (6 bases). The CDR3 is made up of 14 amino acids. Trimming stripped 0 bases from V and 8 bases from J, with 11 bases between. Germline V gene lookup returns CDR1 SGHRS and CDR2 YFSETQ. The DNA of the CDR3 is TGCGCCAGCAGCTTGGTCGCAGGGGCGGAAAAACTGTTTTTT. As protein: CASSLVAGAEKLFF.

This sequence joins TRBV11-2 and TRBJ2-1; 10 positions agree with TRBD2. Germline assignment: CDR1 SGHAT and CDR2 FQNNGV. V lost 3 bases and J lost 9; bases outside the gene matches: 5. The CDR3 covers 14 residues. The CDR3 DNA sequence: TGTGCCAGCAGCTTTAGCGGGGGGCCGAGTGAGCAGTTCTTC. Its translation: CASSFSGGPSEQFF.

The sample holds a few counts of this clone. The chain carries TRBV9 and TRBJ2-1; possible D gene TRBD2, 7 bases. V gave up 0 bases and J gave up 4 bases, with 11 bases separating them. CDR1 and CDR2 (germline): SGDLS, YYNGEE. CDR3 length: 15 residues. The CDR3 sequence is CASSVGAGAYNEQFF. CDR3 bases: TGTGCCAGCAGCGTAGGGGCGGGGGCTTACAATGAGCAGTTCTTC. Looking up the rest from reference TRBV9 and TRBJ2-1 gives the full variable domain: DSGVTQTPKHLITATGQRVTLRCSPRSGDLSVYWYQQSLDQGLQFLIQYYNGEERAKGNILERFSAQQFPDLHSELNLSSLELGDSALYFCASSVGAGAYNEQFFGPGTRLTVL.

V usage is TRBV6-4 and J usage is TRBJ2-1; 10 nucleotides line up with TRBD2. Trimming removed 4 bases from V and 7 bases from J; junction bases left unmatched: 10. The CDR3 is made up of 16 amino acids. Germline V gene lookup returns CDR1 MRHNA and CDR2 SNTAGT. CDR3 DNA sequence: TGTGCCAGCAGTGCCCCAGTAGCGGGAGGCAGGAATGAGCAGTTCTTC. Its translation is CASSAPVAGGRNEQFF.

Only a few counts were recorded for this clone. CDR3: CAWSPGAGGNEQFF. The DNA for the CDR3 is TGTGCCTGGTCTCCTGGGGCAGGGGGCAATGAGCAGTTCTTC. The chain is built from TRBV30 and TRBJ2-1; 7 positions agree with TRBD1. Germline lookup yields CDR1 GTSNPN and CDR2 SVGIG (reference sequence). V dropped 5 bases and J dropped 6; count of bases not matched to a gene: 10. This CDR3 has 14 amino acids.

The rearrangement uses TRBV7-2 and TRBJ1-4, with D hard to call. The length of the CDR3 is 14 residues. The germline gives CDR1 SGHTA, CDR2 FQGNSA. The V end was cut by 1 base, the J end by 5 bases, with 8 bases between. The chain's CDR3 is CASSLVPGNEKLFF. CDR3 bases: TGTGCCAGCAGCTTAGTACCAGGAAATGAAAAACTGTTTTTT.

This clone was seen a handful of times. The V call is TRBV4-2, the J call TRBJ1-2, with 9 bases matching TRBD1. The CDR3 runs 16 residues. Unmatched junction bases numbered 8, after V lost 3 bases and J lost 3 bases. Germline V gives CDR1 LGHNA, CDR2 YNFKEQ. In nucleotides, the CDR3 is TGTGCCAGCAGCCAGAGCCGGGACAGGGCTGACTATGGCTACACCTTC. Translating gives CASSQSRDRADYGYTF.

About this clone itself: The sample has other DNA sequences that encode this CDR3 too. The gene calls are TRBV18 and TRBJ2-3; possibly TRBD2 for D (5 bases). Germline lookup yields CDR1 KGHSH and CDR2 LQKENI. The CDR3 is 14 residues long. With 1 base removed from V and 0 bases from J, the gap between germline ends came to 5 bases. The CDR3 sequence: CASSPRGSTDTQYF. DNA for the CDR3: TGTGCCAGCTCACCACGAGGGAGCACAGATACGCAGTATTTT.

The chain employs TRBV19 and TRBJ2-6; maybe TRBD2 (5 bases). Germline-derived CDR1 and CDR2 are LNHDA and SQIVND (reference sequence). The CDR3 extends over 20 amino acids. Trimming cost V 3 bases and J 0 bases, with 21 bases left between them. The CDR3 DNA follows: TGTGCCAGTAGTATTTCGGGCCGGGGAACTACTTTCTCTGGGGCCAACGTCCTGACTTTC. The encoded protein is CASSISGRGTTFSGANVLTF.

The gene calls are TRBV7-2 and TRBJ2-1, with 9 positions matching TRBD2. CDR3 length equals 16 residues. CDR1 and CDR2 from the germline V gene are SGHTA and FQGNSA. V trimming: 4 bases; J trimming: 7 bases; junction bases outside the gene matches: 11. The CDR3 DNA sequence: TGTGCCAGCAGCTACGAAATCACTAGCGGGCGGAATGAGCAGTTCTTC. Protein: CASSYEITSGRNEQFF.

This sequence joins TRBV11-3 and TRBJ2-1; D not certain. CDR1 SGHNT and CDR2 YENEEA come from the germline V gene. CDR3 length: 15 residues. Trimming stripped 5 bases from V and 0 bases from J, with 11 bases between. For the CDR3, the DNA is TGTGCCAGCAGCCCGAGTATGAGCTCCTACAATGAGCAGTTCTTC. Translating it yields CASSPSMSSYNEQFF.

This clone was recorded a few times. V usage is TRBV28 and J usage is TRBJ2-7; D perhaps matches TRBD1 (6 bases). V was cut by 6 bases and J by 1 base, with 10 bases left in between. This CDR3 is built from 13 residues. Looked up from germline, CDR1 is MDHEN and CDR2 is SYDVKM. CDR3 sequence reads: CASRGHNSYEQYF. In DNA, the CDR3 is TGTGCCAGCAGGGGACACAATTCCTACGAGCAGTACTTC.

J is TRBJ2-5 and V is TRBV5-1; TRBD1 aligns across 9 bases. The V segment lost 9 bases and the J segment 1 base; nucleotides outside the gene matches: 10. The CDR3 sequence is 15 residues long. Germline lookup yields CDR1 SGHRS and CDR2 YFSETQ. Written as DNA, the CDR3 is TGCGCCACCGGTCCCGGGACAGGGTCCCAAGAGACCCAGTACTTC. This translates into CATGPGTGSQETQYF.

This clone was seen only a few times. V usage is TRBV5-1 and J usage is TRBJ1-2; D remains unclear. The CDR3 has 13 residues. Germline CDR1 SGHRS, CDR2 YFSETQ. V was pared by 2 bases and J by 2 bases, with 7 bases between. The CDR3 sequence is CASSFEQNYGYTF. CDR3 nucleotides: TGCGCCAGCAGCTTCGAACAGAACTATGGCTACACCTTC.

The chain couples TRBV7-9 to TRBJ2-1; 7 positions agree with TRBD2. V shed 5 bases, J shed 6 bases, and the junction held 4 bases outside the gene matches. The length of the CDR3 is 13 residues. Germline-derived CDR1 and CDR2 are SEHNR and FQNEAQ (reference sequence). This chain's CDR3 is CASSPRLANEQFF. Written as DNA, the CDR3 is TGTGCCAGCAGCCCACGACTAGCCAATGAGCAGTTCTTC.

This chain uses TRBV6-4 with TRBJ2-2; 9 nucleotides agree with TRBD1. Trimming cost V 6 bases and J 7 bases; bases outside gene matches: 12. Germline V gene lookup returns CDR1 MRHNA and CDR2 SNTAGT. The CDR3 totals 16 residues. The CDR3 reads CASSRGATGGHGELFF. CDR3 nucleotide sequence: TGTGCCAGCAGCCGGGGGGCTACAGGGGGCCACGGGGAGCTGTTTTTT.